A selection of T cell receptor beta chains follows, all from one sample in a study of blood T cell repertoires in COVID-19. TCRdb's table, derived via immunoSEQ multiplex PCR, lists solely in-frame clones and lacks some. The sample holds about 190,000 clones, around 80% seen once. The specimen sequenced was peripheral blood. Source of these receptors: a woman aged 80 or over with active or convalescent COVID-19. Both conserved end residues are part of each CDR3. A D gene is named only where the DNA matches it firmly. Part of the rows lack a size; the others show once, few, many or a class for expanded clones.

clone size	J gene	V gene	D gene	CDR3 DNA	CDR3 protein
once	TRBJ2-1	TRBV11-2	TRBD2	TGTGCCAGCAGCTTAGACTTAGCGGGGGAGCAGTTCTTC	CASSLDLAGEQFF
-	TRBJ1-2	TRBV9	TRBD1	TGTGCCAGCAGCGTGTTTAGGCAGGGGGCGCATGGCTACACCTTC	CASSVFRQGAHGYTF
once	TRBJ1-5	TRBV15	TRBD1	TGTGCCACCGCAAGTGACAGGGGAGATCAGCCCCAGCATTTT	CATASDRGDQPQHF
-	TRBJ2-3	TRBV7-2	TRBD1	TGTGCCAGCAGCTTAATGCAGGGGGCAGATACGCAGTATTTT	CASSLMQGADTQYF
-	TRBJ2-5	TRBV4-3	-	TGCGCCAGCAGCCAGGAAACGGGACACCCCGAAGAGACCCAGTACTTC	CASSQETGHPEETQYF
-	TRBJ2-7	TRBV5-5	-	TGTGCCAGCAGCCCGCCGGGGTATGAGCAGTACTTC	CASSPPGYEQYF
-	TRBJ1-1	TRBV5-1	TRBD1	TGCGCCAGCAGCGGCGGGACAGGGGGGACTGAAGCTTTCTTT	CASSGGTGGTEAFF
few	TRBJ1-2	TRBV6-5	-	TGTGCCAGCAGCCGAAGTACGCGCGTGAACTATGGCTACACCTTC	CASSRSTRVNYGYTF
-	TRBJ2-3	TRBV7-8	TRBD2	TGTGCCAGCAGCCGAGGACTAGCGGGGGAAGATACGCAGTATTTT	CASSRGLAGEDTQYF
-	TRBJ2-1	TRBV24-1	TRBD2	TGTGCCACCAGTGTAGGCGGGGGGGGTAGCTCCTACAATGAGCAGTTCTTC	CATSVGGGGSSYNEQFF
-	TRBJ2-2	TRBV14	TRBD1	TGTGCCAGCAGCCAAGATCGGATCGACAGGGGTTTCCCGACCACCGGGGAGCTGTTTTTT	CASSQDRIDRGFPTTGELFF
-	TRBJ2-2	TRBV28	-	TGTGCCAGCAGCTCCACCGGGGAGCTGTTTTTT	CASSSTGELFF
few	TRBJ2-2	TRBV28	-	TGTGCCAGCAAATGGGCGCTGACCGGGGAGCTGTTTTTT	CASKWALTGELFF
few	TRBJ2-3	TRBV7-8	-	TGTGCCAGCACTCCGGGGTACACAGATACGCAGTATTTT	CASTPGYTDTQYF
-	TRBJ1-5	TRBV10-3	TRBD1	TGTGCCATCAGGACAACAGGGGGTGGGCCCCAGCATTTT	CAIRTTGGGPQHF
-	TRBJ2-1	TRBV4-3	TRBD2	TGCGCCAGCAGCCAAGATGTCGGGAGGAATGAGCAGTTCTTC	CASSQDVGRNEQFF
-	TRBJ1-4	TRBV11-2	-	TGTGCCAGCAGCTTAGCGGGGACAGAAAAACTGTTTTTT	CASSLAGTEKLFF
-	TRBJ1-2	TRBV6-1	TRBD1	TGTGCCAGCAGTGACGGAGGGGGCCTTTATGGCTACACCTTC	CASSDGGGLYGYTF
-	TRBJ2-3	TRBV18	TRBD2	TGTGCCAGCTCACAAGGGAGCGGGGGGGCCATCGATACGCAGTATTTT	CASSQGSGGAIDTQYF
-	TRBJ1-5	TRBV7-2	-	TGTGCCAGCAGCTTCGGGGTGGAGCGGCCCCAGCATTTT	CASSFGVERPQHF
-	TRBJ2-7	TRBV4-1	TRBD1	TGCGCCAGCAGCCCAGGACAGGGTCAACCCGAGCAGTACTTC	CASSPGQGQPEQYF
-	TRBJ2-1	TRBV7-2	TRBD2	TGTGCCAGCAGCCCTAGCGGGGGATACAATGAGCAGTTCTTC	CASSPSGGYNEQFF
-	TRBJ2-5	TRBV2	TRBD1	TGTGCCAGCAGCACAGGGGGATCGGAGACCCAGTACTTC	CASSTGGSETQYF
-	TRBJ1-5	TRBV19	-	TGTGCCAGTAGTATAACGGGTCAGTATAGCAATCAGCCCCAGCATTTT	CASSITGQYSNQPQHF
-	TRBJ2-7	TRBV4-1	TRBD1	TGCGCCAGCAGCCAACCGGGACAGGGGCTGTCCTACGAGCAGTACTTC	CASSQPGQGLSYEQYF
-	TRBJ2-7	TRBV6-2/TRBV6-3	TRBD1	TGTGCCAGCAGTTCAGGGGACAGCTACGAGCAGTACTTC	CASSSGDSYEQYF
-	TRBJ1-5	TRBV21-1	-	TGTGCCAGCAGCAAAGCACGGGGCAAAGGGGGCCCCTCTTCTAGCAATCAGCCCCAGCATTTT	CASSKARGKGGPSSSNQPQHF
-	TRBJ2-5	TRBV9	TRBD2	TGTGCCAGCAGCGCTCGACTAGCGGGGGGACAAGAGACCCAGTACTTC	CASSARLAGGQETQYF
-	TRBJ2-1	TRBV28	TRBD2	TGTGCCAGCAGTTTATTTGGGACTAGTTCGGGTGAGCAGTTCTTC	CASSLFGTSSGEQFF
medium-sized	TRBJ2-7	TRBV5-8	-	TGTGCCAGCAGCTTGATTGGCCTTTCCTACGAGCAGTACTTC	CASSLIGLSYEQYF
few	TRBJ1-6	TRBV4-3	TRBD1	TGCGCCAGCAGCCGCTTTGGAGGGGACAGGGGTCGTTCACCCCTCCACTTT	CASSRFGGDRGRSPLHF
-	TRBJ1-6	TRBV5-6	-	TGTGCCAGCAGCTCCCAAACACAGGGCTTTAATTCACCCCTCCACTTT	CASSSQTQGFNSPLHF
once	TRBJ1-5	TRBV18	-	TGTGCCAGCTCAACGGACTTTAAACAGCCCCAGCATTTT	CASSTDFKQPQHF
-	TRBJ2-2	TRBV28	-	TGTGCCAGCAGGGGGGGATCGAGCGCCCCAGGCGGGGAGCTGTTTTTT	CASRGGSSAPGGELFF
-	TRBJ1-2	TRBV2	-	TGTGCCAGCACCCCCTCACAGGGAAGGTACTATGGCTACACCTTC	CASTPSQGRYYGYTF
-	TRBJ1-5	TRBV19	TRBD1	TGTGCCAGTAGTAGACAGGGTGTATCTCAGCCCCAGCATTTT	CASSRQGVSQPQHF
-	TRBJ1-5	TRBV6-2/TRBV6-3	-	TGTGCCAGCAGTTACTGGGGGCGAGGGAATCAGCCCCAGCATTTT	CASSYWGRGNQPQHF
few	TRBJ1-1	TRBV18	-	TGTGCCAGCTCACCAGAGCGGAGGGCGAACACTGAAGCTTTCTTT	CASSPERRANTEAFF
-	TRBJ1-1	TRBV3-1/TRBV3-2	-	TGTGCCAGCAGCCAAGACGGACACGCGAACACTGAAGCTTTCTTT	CASSQDGHANTEAFF
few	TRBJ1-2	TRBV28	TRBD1	TGTGCCAGCAGTTCACCGGGACAGGGGTATATCCATGGCTACACCTTC	CASSSPGQGYIHGYTF
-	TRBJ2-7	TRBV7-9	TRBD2	TGTGCCAGCAGCTTGGTGCGGGGGGGCACCCACGAGCAGTACTTC	CASSLVRGGTHEQYF
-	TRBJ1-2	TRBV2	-	TGTGCCAGCAGTACGGGACATTTGGGCTATGGCTACACCTTC	CASSTGHLGYGYTF
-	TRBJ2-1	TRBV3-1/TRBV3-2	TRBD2	TGTGCCAGCAGCCTGGGGACTAGAGAGCAGTTCTTC	CASSLGTREQFF
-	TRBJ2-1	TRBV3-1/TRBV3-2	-	TGTGCCAGCAGCCGCACCGTAACCGGGACAACCAATGAGCAGTTCTTC	CASSRTVTGTTNEQFF
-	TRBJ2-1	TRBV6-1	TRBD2	TGTGCCAGCAGTGAAGTTTCACGGACTAGCGGCTACAATGAGCAGTTCTTC	CASSEVSRTSGYNEQFF
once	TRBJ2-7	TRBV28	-	TGTGCCAGCAGTTTAATGTCTCTGGTGGGGGCGCATGAGCAGTACTTC	CASSLMSLVGAHEQYF
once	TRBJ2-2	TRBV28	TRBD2	TGTGCCAGCAGTTTCCTTCCGGGGAGGGACACCGGGGAGCTGTTTTTT	CASSFLPGRDTGELFF
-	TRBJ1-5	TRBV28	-	TGTGCCAGCAGCCAGAACAATCAGCCCCAGCATTTT	CASSQNNQPQHF
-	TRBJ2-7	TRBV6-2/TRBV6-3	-	TGTGCCAGCAGTCACGGTCGCGAGCAGTACTTC	CASSHGREQYF
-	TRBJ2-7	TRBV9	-	TGTGCCAGCAGCGTAGAGGCCGGGGGTGGGCGCGAGCAGTACTTC	CASSVEAGGGREQYF
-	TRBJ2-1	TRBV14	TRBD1	TGTGCCAGCAGCCCGCCACAGGGGAAATACAATGAGCAGTTCTTC	CASSPPQGKYNEQFF
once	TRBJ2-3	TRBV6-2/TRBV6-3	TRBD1	TGTGCCAGCAGTTACTCGACAGGGTCCACAGATACGCAGTATTTT	CASSYSTGSTDTQYF
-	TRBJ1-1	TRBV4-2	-	TGTGCCAGCAGCCACCTAGAAGACTCGGACACTGAAGCTTTCTTT	CASSHLEDSDTEAFF
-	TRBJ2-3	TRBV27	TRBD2	TGTGCCAGCAGTTTATTCGGGGGGGATACGCAGTATTTT	CASSLFGGDTQYF
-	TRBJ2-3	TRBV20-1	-	TGCAGTGCTAGTCGTGACCGACTAGTCGCAGGCACAGATACGCAGTATTTT	CSASRDRLVAGTDTQYF
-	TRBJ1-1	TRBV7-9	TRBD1	TGTGCCAGCAGCCCCGGGACAGTGAACACTGAAGCTTTCTTT	CASSPGTVNTEAFF
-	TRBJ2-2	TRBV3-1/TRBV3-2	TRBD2	TGTGCCAGCAGCCAACCGAGAACCGTCCTAGCGGGGCCCGGGGAGCTGTTTTTT	CASSQPRTVLAGPGELFF
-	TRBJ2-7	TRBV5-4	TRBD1	TGTGCCAGCAGCTATCCGGGACAGGGCCCCTACGAGCAGTACTTC	CASSYPGQGPYEQYF
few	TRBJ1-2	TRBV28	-	TGTGCCAGCAGTTCTGGGGGCGAAAACTATGGCTACACCTTC	CASSSGGENYGYTF